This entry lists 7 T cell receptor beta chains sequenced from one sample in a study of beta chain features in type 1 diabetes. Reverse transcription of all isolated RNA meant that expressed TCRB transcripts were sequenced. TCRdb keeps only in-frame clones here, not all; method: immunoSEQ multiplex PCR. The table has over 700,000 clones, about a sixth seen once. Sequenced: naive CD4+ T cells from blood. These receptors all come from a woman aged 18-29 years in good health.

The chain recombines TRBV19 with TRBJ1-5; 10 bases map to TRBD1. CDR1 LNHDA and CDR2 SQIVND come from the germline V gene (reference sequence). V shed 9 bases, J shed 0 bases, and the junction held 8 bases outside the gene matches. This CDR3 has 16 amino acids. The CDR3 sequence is CASRDRGYYSNQPQHF. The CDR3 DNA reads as TGTGCCAGCCGGGACAGGGGCTATTATAGCAATCAGCCCCAGCATTTT.

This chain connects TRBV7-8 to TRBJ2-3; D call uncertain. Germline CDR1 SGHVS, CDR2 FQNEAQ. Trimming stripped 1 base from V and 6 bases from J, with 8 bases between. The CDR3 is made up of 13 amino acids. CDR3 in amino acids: CASSLVSQDTQYF. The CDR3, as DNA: TGTGCCAGCAGCTTAGTGTCCCAGGATACGCAGTATTTT.

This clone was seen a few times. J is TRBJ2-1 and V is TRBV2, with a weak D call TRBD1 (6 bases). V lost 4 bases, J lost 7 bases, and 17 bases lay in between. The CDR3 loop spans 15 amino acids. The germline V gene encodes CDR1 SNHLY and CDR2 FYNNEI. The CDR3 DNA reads TGTGCCAGCAGTGTCCGGCAACAGGGTGGGAATGAGCAGTTCTTC. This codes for CASSVRQQGGNEQFF.

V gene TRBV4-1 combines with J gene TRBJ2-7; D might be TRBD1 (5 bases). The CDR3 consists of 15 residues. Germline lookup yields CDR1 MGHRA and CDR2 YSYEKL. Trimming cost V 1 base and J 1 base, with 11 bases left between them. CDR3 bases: TGCGCCAGCAGCCAAGTTAGGGGCGAGTCCTACGAGCAGTACTTC. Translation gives CASSQVRGESYEQYF.

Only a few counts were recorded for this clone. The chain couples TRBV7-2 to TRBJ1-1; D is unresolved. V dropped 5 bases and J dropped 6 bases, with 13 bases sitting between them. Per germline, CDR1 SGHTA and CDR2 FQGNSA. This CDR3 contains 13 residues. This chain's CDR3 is CASSQAGPAEAFF. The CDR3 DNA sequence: TGTGCCAGCAGCCAGGCCGGGCCCGCTGAAGCTTTCTTT.

DNA for the CDR3: TGTGCCAGCAGCTTCTACTCTGGCGGGAGTAGCAATGAGCAGTTCTTC. This translates into CASSFYSGGSSNEQFF. V usage is TRBV7-2 and J usage is TRBJ2-1; 7 positions agree with TRBD2. J gave up 6 bases and V 3 bases, and 11 bases lay outside the gene matches. This CDR3 has 16 amino acids. Germline lookup yields CDR1 SGHTA and CDR2 FQGNSA.

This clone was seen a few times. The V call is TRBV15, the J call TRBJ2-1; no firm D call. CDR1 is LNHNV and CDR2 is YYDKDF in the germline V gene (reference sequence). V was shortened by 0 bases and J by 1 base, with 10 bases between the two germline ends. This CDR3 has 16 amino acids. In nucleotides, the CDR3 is TGTGCCACCAGCAGAGATCGGACGGCGTCCTACAATGAGCAGTTCTTC. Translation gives CATSRDRTASYNEQFF.